This T cell receptor beta chain was captured in a study of neoadjuvant anti-PD-1 for oral cavity cancer. Overall study context: Patients mostly received three to four biweekly nivolumab doses at 3 mg/kg before surgery. Around day 43, patients without progression received a fourth nivolumab dose before surgery.

Produced via immunoSEQ multiplex PCR; TCRdb's table is partial and in-frame only. Of 8,000 or so clones listed, roughly 70% are singletons. Concerning this clone: Its specificity is unknown.

The CDR3 covers 18 residues. The ends lost 3 bases at V and 0 bases at J; junction bases unmatched: 11. Germline values: CDR1 SGHVS, CDR2 FQNEAQ. Noted time point: after neoadjuvant nivolumab, at surgical resection. Patients were newly diagnosed with stage II-IVA oral cavity squamous cell carcinoma without prior systemic or radiation treatment. General study points: Higher pretreatment Treg/Th17 ratios tracked higher pretreatment blood clonality.

Here the sequenced sample was PBMCs, taken after nivolumab (anti-PD-1) treatment. The V gene is TRBV7-8, the J gene TRBJ1-2, with 9 positions matching TRBD1. The origin of this receptor is a person between 40 and 85 years old with oral cavity squamous cell carcinoma. This CDR3 is CASSFREQGAGANYGYTF. The CDR3 DNA follows: TGTGCCAGCAGCTTTAGGGAACAGGGGGCCGGAGCTAACTATGGCTACACCTTC.